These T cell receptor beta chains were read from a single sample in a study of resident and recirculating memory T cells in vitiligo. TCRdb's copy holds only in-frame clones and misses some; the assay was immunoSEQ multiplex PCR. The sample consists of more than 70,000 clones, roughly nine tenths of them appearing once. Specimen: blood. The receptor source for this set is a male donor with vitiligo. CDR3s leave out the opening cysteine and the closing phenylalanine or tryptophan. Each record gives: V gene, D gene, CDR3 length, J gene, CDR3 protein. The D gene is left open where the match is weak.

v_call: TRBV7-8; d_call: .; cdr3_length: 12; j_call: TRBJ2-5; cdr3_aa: ASSPRGSAETQY
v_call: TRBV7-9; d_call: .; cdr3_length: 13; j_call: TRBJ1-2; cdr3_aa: ASSFPGTPKGGYT
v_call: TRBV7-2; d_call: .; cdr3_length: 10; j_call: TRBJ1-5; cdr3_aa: ASSLGGQPQH
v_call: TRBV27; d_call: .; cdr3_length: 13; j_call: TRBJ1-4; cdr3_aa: ASSSLGRVGEKLF
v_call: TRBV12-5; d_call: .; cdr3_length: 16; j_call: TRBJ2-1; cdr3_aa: ASGLVMVGRPLYNEQF
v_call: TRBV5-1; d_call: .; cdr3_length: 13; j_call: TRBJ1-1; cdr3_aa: ASSLTWGLSTEAF
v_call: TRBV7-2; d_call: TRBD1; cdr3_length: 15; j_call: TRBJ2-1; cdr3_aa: ASSLVPGGAFINEQF
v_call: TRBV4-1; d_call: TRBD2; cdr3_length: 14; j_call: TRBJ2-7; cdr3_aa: ASSPRTSAHSYEQY
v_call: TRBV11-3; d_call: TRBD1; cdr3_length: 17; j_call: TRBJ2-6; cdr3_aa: ASSAHLGTESSGANVLT
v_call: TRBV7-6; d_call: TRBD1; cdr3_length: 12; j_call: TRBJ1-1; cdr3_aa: ASSPGTANTEAF
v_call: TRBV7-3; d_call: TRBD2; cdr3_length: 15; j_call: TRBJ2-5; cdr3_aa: ASSSGLAGLGRETQY
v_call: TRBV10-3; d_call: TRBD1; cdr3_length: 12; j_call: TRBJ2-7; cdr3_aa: AIRTTGGSYEQY
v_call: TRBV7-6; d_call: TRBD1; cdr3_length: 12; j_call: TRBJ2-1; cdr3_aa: ASSPRQGTNEQF
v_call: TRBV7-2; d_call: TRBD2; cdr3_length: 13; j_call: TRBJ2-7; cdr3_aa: ASRTSGTSSYEQY
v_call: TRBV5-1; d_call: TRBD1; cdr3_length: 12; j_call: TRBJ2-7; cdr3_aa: ASSLGTDTYEQY
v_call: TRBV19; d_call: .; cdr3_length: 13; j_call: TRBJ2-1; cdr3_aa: ASSISLTSNNEQF
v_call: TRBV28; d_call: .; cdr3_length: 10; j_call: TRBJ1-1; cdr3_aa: ASSPRGGRAF
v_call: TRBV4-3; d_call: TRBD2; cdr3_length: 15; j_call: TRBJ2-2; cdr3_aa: ASSQDPGRGTGGELF
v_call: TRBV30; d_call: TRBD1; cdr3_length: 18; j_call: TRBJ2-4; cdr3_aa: AWSRWGGDRVRLAKNIQY
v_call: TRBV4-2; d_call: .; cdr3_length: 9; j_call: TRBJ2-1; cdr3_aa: ASSFNNEQF
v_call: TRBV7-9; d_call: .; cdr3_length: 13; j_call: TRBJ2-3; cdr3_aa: ASSSDRLAADTQY
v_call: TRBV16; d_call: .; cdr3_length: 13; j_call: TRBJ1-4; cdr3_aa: ASSQSGASSEKLF
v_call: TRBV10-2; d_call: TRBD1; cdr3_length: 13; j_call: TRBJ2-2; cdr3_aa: ASTDGTAYTGELF
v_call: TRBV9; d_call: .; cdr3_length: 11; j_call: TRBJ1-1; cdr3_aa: ASSVIGGTEAF
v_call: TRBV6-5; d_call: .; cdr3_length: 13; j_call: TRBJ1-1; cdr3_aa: ASSYSNRDITEAF
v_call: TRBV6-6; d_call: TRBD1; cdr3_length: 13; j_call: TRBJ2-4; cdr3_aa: ASSSRDRLKNIQY
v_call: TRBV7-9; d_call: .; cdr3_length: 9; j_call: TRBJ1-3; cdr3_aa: ASSYSPPLY
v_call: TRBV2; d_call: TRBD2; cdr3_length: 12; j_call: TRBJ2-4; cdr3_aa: ASSERGGINIQY